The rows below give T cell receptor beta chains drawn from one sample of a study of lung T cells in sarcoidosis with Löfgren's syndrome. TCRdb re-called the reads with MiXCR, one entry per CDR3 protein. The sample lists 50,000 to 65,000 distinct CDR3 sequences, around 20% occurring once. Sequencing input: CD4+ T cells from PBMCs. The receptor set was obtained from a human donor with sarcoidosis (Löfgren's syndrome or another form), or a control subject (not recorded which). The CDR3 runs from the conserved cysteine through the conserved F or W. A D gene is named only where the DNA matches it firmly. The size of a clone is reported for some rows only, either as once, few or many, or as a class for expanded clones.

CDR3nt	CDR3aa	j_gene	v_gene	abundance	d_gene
TGCAGTGCTCCCCTCCGAGCCACGAGCACAGATACGCAGTATTTT	CSAPLRATSTDTQYF	TRBJ2-3	TRBV20-1	many	.
TGTGCCAGCAGCGCCCCGGGACGGCCGAACACTGAAGCTTTCTTT	CASSAPGRPNTEAFF	TRBJ1-1	TRBV6-2/TRBV6-3	many	.
TGTGCCAGCAAGAGGAGGACCTACAATGAGCAGTTCTTC	CASKRRTYNEQFF	TRBJ2-1	TRBV2	.	.
TGTGCCAGCAGTCTCCCGGGCAGCTCTGGAAACACCATATATTTT	CASSLPGSSGNTIYF	TRBJ1-3	TRBV28	many	.
TGCGCCAGCAGCCGGGGGACTCAAGAGACCCAGTACTTC	CASSRGTQETQYF	TRBJ2-5	TRBV5-1	.	.
TGTGCCACCAGCAGAGTACCCTCTGCGGGCCAGTACTTC	CATSRVPSAGQYF	TRBJ2-5	TRBV15	many	.
TGTGCCAGCAGTCAGTACACCGGGGAGCTGTTTTTT	CASSQYTGELFF	TRBJ2-2	TRBV28	many	.
TGTGCCAGCAGCTTATCAAGGCAACTATATGAAAAACCGTTTTTT	CASSLSRQLYEKPFF	TRBJ1-4	TRBV7-2	.	.
TGTGCCAGCAGTTTTTCCGGGGGAAACACCGGGGAGCTGTTTTTT	CASSFSGGNTGELFF	TRBJ2-2	TRBV12-3/TRBV12-4	.	.
TGTGCCAGCAAGACTAGTGGGGGCAAAAACATTCAGTACTTC	CASKTSGGKNIQYF	TRBJ2-4	TRBV12-3/TRBV12-4	few	.
TGTGCCAGCAGTTTTGACCCCCCGGACAGATCCTACGAGCAGTACTTC	CASSFDPPDRSYEQYF	TRBJ2-7	TRBV28	many	.
TGTGCCAGTAGTGGGTCGAGAGGTGCAGATACGCAGTATTTT	CASSGSRGADTQYF	TRBJ2-3	TRBV19	.	.
TGTGCCAGCAGCTTAGCAGGGGGCAATCAGCCCCAGCATTTT	CASSLAGGNQPQHF	TRBJ1-5	TRBV7-9	many	.
TGTGCCAGCAGCTTAGGGATCGGACTAAGCGGCACCTACGAGCAGTACTTC	CASSLGIGLSGTYEQYF	TRBJ2-7	TRBV11-3	few	.
TGTGCCAGCAGTTTCCCCAGGGACAGGGGGCATGAGCAGTACTTC	CASSFPRDRGHEQYF	TRBJ2-7	TRBV28	many	TRBD1
TGCGCCAGCAGCCAAGATCCCACAGGGCGCACCGGGGAGCTGTTTTTT	CASSQDPTGRTGELFF	TRBJ2-2	TRBV4-3	.	.
TGTGCCAGCAGTGAGGCGAGCGGAAAAAACATTCAGAACTTC	CASSEASGKNIQNF	TRBJ2-4	TRBV2	.	.
TGTGCCACCACGGGGGTAGCGGCCACAGATACGCAGTATTTT	CATTGVAATDTQYF	TRBJ2-3	TRBV19	.	.
TGTGCCAGCAGAGGAGCCCAGGGGGCCCCCCAGTACTTC	CASRGAQGAPQYF	TRBJ2-5	TRBV28	many	TRBD1
TGTGCCAGCAGTTACTCGAGGGGGGCCTACGAGCAGTACTTC	CASSYSRGAYEQYF	TRBJ2-7	TRBV6-6	many	.
TGTGCCTGGAGTGGGAAGGAGGCGGGAGGAATAGATACGCAGTATTTT	CAWSGKEAGGIDTQYF	TRBJ2-3	TRBV30	few	TRBD2